Listed here are 3 T cell receptor beta chains from one sample, sequenced in a study of T-cell reconstitution after alpha-beta-depleted transplantation in children. The library targeted TCRbeta and was prepared with unique molecular identifiers. One entry per CDR3 protein results from TCRdb running MiXCR on the PCR reads. The sample carries about 110,000 distinct CDR3 sequences, around 6.4% recorded once. The sequences come from PBMCs, mostly from graft donor cells, collected 360 days after TCRalphabeta/CD19-depleted stem cell transplant. The receptor source for this set is a male patient aged 2-9 years who had a stem cell transplant for acute lymphoblastic leukemia, so the T cells may come from the graft donor.

The rearrangement uses TRBV27 and TRBJ1-1, with a tentative D call TRBD1 (5 bases). The CDR3 is 12 residues long. Germline V gene sequence: CDR1 MNHEY, CDR2 SMNVEV (reference sequence). The germline V and J ends were trimmed by 2 bases and 6 bases, with 7 bases remaining between them. Here the CDR3 DNA reads TGTGCCAGCAGTTTAGGGGGGGCTGAAGCTTTCTTT. The encoded protein is CASSLGGAEAFF.

This clonotype was recorded at least ten times. The chain combines TRBV12-3 or TRBV12-4 with TRBJ2-3, with 8 positions matching TRBD1. The V segment lost 3 bases and the J segment 2 bases; nucleotides outside the gene matches: 10. The CDR3 consists of 17 residues. The CDR3: CASSFPWTGHNTDTQYF. The CDR3 region has the DNA TGTGCCAGCAGTTTCCCCTGGACAGGGCACAACACAGATACGCAGTATTTT.

There are many counts of this clonotype. This chain connects TRBV5-1 to TRBJ1-3; D is perhaps TRBD1 (5 bases). Germline V gives CDR1 SGHRS, CDR2 YFSETQ. The CDR3 has 11 amino acids. V lost 5 bases, J lost 7 bases, and 7 bases lay in between. The CDR3: CASRWGNTIYF. The CDR3 nucleotides read TGCGCCAGCAGGTGGGGGAACACCATATATTTT.